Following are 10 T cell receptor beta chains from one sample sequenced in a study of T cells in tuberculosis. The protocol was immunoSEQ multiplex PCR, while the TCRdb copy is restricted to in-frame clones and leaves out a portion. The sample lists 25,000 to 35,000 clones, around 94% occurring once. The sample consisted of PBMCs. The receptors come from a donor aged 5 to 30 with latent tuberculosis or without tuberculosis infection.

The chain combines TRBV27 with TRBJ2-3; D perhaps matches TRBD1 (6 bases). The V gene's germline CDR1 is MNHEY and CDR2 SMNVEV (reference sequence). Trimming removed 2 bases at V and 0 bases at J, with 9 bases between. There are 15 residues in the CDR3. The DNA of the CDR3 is TGTGCCAGCAGTTTACGACAGGCTAGCACAGATACGCAGTATTTT. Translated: CASSLRQASTDTQYF.

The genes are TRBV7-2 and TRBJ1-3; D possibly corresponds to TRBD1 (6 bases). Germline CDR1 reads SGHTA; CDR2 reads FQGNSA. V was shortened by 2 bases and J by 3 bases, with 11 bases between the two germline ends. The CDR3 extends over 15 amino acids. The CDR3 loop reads CASSLLGAGGNTIYF. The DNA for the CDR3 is TGTGCCAGCAGCTTACTGGGGGCAGGTGGAAACACCATATATTTT. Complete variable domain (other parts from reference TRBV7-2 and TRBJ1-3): GAGVSQSPSNKVTEKGKDVELRCDPISGHTALYWYRQSLGQGLEFLIYFQGNSAPDKSGLPSDRFSAERTGGSVSTLTIQRTQQEDSAVYLCASSLLGAGGNTIYFGEGSWLTVV.

The CDR3 DNA sequence: TGCAGCGTTGATGATCCTAGCGGGAGCGGCAAGTCCTACAATGAGCAGTTCTTC. Its translation: CSVDDPSGSGKSYNEQFF. The V call is TRBV29-1, the J call TRBJ2-1, with 10 positions matching TRBD2. The V gene end was trimmed by 3 bases and the J gene end by 1 base; junction bases not matched to a gene: 12. The V gene's germline CDR1 is SQVTM and CDR2 ANQGSEA. The CDR3 length is 18 residues.

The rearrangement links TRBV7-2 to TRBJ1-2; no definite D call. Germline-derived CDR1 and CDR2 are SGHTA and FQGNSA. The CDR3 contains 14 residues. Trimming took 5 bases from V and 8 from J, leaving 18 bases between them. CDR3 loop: CASSPADRGRGYTF. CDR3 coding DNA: TGTGCCAGCAGCCCAGCGGATCGGGGTAGGGGCTACACCTTC.

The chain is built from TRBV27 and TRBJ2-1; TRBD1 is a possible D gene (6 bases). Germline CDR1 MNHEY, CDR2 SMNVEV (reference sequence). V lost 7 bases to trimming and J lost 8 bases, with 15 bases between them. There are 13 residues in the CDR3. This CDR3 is CASTPTGTHEQFF. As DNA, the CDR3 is TGTGCCAGCACTCCGACAGGTACCCATGAGCAGTTCTTC.

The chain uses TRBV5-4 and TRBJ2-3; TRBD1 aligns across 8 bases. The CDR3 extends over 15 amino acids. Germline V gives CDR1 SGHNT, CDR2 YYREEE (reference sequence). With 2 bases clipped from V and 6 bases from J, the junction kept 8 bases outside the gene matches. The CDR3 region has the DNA TGTGCCAGCAGCTTACAGGGGGGTCCCATGGATACGCAGTATTTT. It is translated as CASSLQGGPMDTQYF.

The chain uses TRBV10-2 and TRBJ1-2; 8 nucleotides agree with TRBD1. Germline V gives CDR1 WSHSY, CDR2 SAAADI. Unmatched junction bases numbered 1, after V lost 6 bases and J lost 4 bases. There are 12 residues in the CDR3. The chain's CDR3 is CASSDRGYGYTF. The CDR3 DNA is TGCGCCAGCAGCGACAGGGGCTATGGCTACACCTTC.

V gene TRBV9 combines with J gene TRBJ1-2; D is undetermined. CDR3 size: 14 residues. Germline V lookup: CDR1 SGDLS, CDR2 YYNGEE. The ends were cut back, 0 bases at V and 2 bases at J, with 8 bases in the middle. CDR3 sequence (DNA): TGTGCCAGCAGCGTAGCGTCCGCGAACTATGGCTACACCTTC. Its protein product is CASSVASANYGYTF.

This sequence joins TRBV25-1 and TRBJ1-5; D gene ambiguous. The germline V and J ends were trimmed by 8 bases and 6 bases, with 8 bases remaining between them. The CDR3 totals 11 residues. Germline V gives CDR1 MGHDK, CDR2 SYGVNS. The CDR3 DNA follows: TGTGCCAGCGGCCAAACTCAGCCCCAGCATTTT. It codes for CASGQTQPQHF. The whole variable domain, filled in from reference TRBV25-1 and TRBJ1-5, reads EADIYQTPRYLVIGTGKKITLECSQTMGHDKMYWYQQDPGMELHLIHYSYGVNSTEKGDLSSESTVSRIRTEHFPLTLESARPSHTSQYLCASGQTQPQHFGDGTRLSIL.

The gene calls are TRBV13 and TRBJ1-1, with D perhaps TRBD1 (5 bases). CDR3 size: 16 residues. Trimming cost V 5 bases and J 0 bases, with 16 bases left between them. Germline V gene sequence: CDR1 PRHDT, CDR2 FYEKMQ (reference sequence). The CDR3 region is CASSPRPWGLNTEAFF. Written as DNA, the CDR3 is TGTGCCAGCAGCCCACGTCCATGGGGCCTGAACACTGAAGCTTTCTTT.